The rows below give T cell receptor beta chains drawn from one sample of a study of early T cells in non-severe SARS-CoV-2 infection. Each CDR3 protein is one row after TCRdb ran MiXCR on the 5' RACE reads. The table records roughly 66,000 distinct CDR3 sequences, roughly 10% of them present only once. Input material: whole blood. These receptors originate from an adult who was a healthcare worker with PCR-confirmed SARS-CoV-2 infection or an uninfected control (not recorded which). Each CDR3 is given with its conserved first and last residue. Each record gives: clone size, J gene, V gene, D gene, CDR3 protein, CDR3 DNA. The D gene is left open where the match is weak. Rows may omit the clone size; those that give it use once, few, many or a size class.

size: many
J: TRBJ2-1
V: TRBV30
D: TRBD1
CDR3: CAWSVTGGLEQFF
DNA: TGTGCCTGGAGTGTAACAGGGGGTCTTGAGCAGTTCTTC

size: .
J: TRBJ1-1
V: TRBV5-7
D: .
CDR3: CASSLGRDTEAFF
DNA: TGTGCCAGCAGCTTGGGCAGGGACACTGAAGCTTTCTTT

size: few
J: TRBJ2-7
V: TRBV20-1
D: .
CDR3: CSASQGGISSYEQYF
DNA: TGCAGTGCTAGTCAAGGTGGGATAAGCTCCTACGAGCAGTACTTC

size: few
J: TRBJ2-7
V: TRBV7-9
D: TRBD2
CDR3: CASSPGLAAREQYF
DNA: TGTGCCAGCAGCCCCGGACTAGCGGCACGGGAGCAGTACTTC

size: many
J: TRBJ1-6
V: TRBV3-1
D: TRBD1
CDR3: CASSSSGQETSPLHF
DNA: TGTGCCAGCAGCTCATCGGGACAGGAGACTTCACCCCTCCACTTT

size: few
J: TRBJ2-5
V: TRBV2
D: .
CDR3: CASSHRDGGQETQYF
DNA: TGTGCCAGCAGTCACCGGGATGGGGGCCAAGAGACCCAGTACTTC

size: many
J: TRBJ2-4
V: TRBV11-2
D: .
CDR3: CASSSIRGMDIQYF
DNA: TGTGCCAGCAGCTCAATTCGGGGTATGGACATTCAGTACTTC

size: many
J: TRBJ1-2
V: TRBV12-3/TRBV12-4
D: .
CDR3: CASSIHRDNYGYTF
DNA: TGTGCCAGCAGTATCCACAGGGATAACTATGGCTACACCTTC

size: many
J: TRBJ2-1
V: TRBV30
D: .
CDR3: CAWSPGTSNNEQFF
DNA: TGTGCCTGGAGTCCGGGGACTTCAAACAATGAGCAGTTCTTC

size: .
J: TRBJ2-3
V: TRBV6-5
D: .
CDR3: CASSYSGKSIDTQYF
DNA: TGTGCCAGCAGTTACAGCGGAAAGAGCATAGATACGCAGTATTTT

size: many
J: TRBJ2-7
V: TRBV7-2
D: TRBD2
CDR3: CASSSASGQIGANEQYF
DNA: TGTGCCAGCAGCTCAGCTAGCGGGCAAATAGGGGCTAACGAGCAGTACTTC

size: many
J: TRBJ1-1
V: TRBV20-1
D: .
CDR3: CSAQRGDTEAFF
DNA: TGCAGTGCCCAGCGGGGGGACACTGAAGCTTTCTTT

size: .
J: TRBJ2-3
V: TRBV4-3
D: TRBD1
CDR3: CASSQLGQGAGDTQYF
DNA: TGCGCCAGCAGCCAGCTAGGACAGGGGGCCGGAGATACGCAGTATTTT

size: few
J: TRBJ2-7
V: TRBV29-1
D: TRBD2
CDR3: CSVELAGAPYEQYF
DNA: TGCAGCGTTGAGTTGGCGGGAGCACCCTACGAGCAGTACTTC

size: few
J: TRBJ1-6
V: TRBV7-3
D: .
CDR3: CASGKLRNSPLHF
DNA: TGTGCCAGCGGGAAGTTAAGAAATTCACCCCTCCACTTT

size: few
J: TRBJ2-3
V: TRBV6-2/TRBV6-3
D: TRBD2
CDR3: CASSGLRLAADTQYF
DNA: TGTGCCAGCAGTGGACTGAGACTAGCCGCAGATACGCAGTATTTT

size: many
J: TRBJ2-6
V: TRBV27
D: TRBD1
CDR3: CASKTGAGANVLTF
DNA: TGTGCCAGCAAAACAGGGGCTGGGGCCAACGTCCTGACTTTC

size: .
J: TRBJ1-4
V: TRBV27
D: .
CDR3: CASKSFNEKLFF
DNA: TGTGCCAGCAAAAGCTTTAATGAAAAACTGTTTTTT

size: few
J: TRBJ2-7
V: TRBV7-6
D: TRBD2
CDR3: CASSFPLAGRSYEQYF
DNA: TGTGCCAGCAGCTTCCCACTAGCGGGACGAAGCTACGAGCAGTACTTC

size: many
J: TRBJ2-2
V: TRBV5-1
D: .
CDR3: CASSSQGNTGELFF
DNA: TGCGCCAGCAGCTCTCAGGGGAACACCGGGGAGCTGTTTTTT

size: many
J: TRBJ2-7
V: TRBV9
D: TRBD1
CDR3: CASSVGGGTNYEQYF
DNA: TGTGCCAGCAGCGTAGGAGGGGGCACAAACTACGAGCAGTACTTC

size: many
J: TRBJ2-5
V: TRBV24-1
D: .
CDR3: CATSDAGLQETQYF
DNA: TGTGCCACCAGTGACGCCGGGCTCCAAGAGACCCAGTACTTC

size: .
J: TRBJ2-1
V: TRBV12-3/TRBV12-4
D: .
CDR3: CASSLGRIDVSEQFF
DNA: TGTGCCAGCAGTTTAGGACGCATAGATGTAAGTGAGCAGTTCTTC

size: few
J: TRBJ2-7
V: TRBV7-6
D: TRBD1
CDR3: CASSPRDRGQEQYF
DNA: TGTGCCAGCAGCCCCCGGGACAGGGGGCAAGAGCAGTACTTC

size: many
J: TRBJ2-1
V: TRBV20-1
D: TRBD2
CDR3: CSAPTSGGNEQFF
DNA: TGCAGTGCCCCGACTAGCGGAGGCAATGAGCAGTTCTTC

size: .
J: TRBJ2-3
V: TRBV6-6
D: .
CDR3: CASSYSDTQYF
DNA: TGTGCCAGCAGTTACTCCGATACGCAGTATTTT

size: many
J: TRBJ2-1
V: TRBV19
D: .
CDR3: CASQQGFYNEQFF
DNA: TGTGCCAGTCAACAGGGTTTCTACAATGAGCAGTTCTTC

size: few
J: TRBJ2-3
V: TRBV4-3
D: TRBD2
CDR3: CASSHKLGGAGGNVHTQYF
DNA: TGCGCCAGCAGCCATAAGTTGGGGGGGGCGGGAGGAAATGTTCATACGCAGTATTTT

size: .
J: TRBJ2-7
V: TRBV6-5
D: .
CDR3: CASSPTTPSYEQYF
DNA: TGTGCCAGCAGTCCGACGACACCTTCCTACGAGCAGTACTTC

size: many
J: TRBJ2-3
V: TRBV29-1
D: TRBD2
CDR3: CSVAGLAGGSDTQYF
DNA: TGCAGCGTTGCGGGACTAGCGGGAGGATCAGATACGCAGTATTTT

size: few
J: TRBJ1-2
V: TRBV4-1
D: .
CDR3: CASSQDELNYGYTF
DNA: TGCGCCAGCAGCCAAGACGAACTTAACTATGGCTACACCTTC

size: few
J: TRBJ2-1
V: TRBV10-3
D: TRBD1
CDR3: CASLMTGGNEQFF
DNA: TGTGCCAGCCTGATGACAGGGGGCAATGAGCAGTTCTTC

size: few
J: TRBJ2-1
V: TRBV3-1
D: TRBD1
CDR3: CASSNRDRSYNEQFF
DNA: TGTGCCAGCAGCAACCGGGACAGGTCCTACAATGAGCAGTTCTTC

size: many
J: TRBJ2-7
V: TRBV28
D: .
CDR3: CASRAPGSSYEQYF
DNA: TGTGCCAGCAGGGCCCCAGGGAGCTCCTACGAGCAGTACTTC

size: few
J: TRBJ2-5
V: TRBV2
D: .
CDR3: CASTGQETQYF
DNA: TGTGCCAGCACCGGGCAAGAGACCCAGTACTTC

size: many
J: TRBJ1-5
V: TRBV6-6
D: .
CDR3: CASSSDGNNQPQHF
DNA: TGTGCCAGCAGTTCAGACGGGAACAATCAGCCCCAGCATTTT

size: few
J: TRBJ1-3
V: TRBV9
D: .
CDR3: CASSAQGFEGDTIYF
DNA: TGTGCCAGCAGCGCACAGGGCTTTGAGGGGGACACCATATATTTT

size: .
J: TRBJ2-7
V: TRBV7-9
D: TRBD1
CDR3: CASSSGTGPYEQYF
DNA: TGTGCCAGCAGCTCCGGGACAGGCCCCTACGAGCAGTACTTC

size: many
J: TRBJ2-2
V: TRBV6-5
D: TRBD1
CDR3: CASSYSRDSPNTGELFF
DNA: TGTGCCAGCAGTTACTCTCGGGACAGTCCGAACACCGGGGAGCTGTTTTTT

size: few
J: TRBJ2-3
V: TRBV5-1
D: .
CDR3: CASSGGEATDTQYF
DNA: TGCGCCAGCAGTGGCGGAGAGGCCACAGATACGCAGTATTTT

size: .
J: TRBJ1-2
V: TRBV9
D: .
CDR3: CASSVGPRDGNTGGYTF
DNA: TGTGCCAGCAGCGTGGGACCTAGGGACGGGAATACCGGTGGCTACACCTTC

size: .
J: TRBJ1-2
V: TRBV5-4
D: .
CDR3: CASISAVAGDPYGYTF
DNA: TGTGCCAGCATCTCCGCCGTGGCAGGAGATCCCTATGGCTACACCTTC